The T cell receptor beta chain described here comes from a study of shared clonotypes between healthy human individuals. This CDR3 has 16 residues. The germline V gene has CDR1 SGHDT and CDR2 YYEEEE. With V trimmed by 1 base and J by 3 bases, 7 bases remained unmatched. Sequencing was at deep level. The assay was immunoSEQ multiplex PCR, and TCRdb's table has in-frame clones only and misses some. The sample holds 2,500,000 or so clones, 93% seen once. Study conclusions and caveats: Expectations were that clonotype sharing among donors would be affected by sequencing depth. The study's rarefaction showed incomplete sorted-subset sequencing despite large depth.

For this clone: Its specificity is unknown.

Healthy HIV-negative adults with no recent acute infections or vaccinations were recruited as donors. The sequenced sample consisted of naive CD4+ T cells from PBMCs. The subset here: CD45RA+ positively selected. The clonotype originates from a man aged 18 to 29 in good health. Some clones in this sample may be carry-over from other donors' samples. The V and J genes are TRBV5-6 and TRBJ2-5; TRBD2 agrees at 9 bases. CDR3 DNA: TGTGCCAGCAGCTTGATCTCTAGCGGGGAAAAAGAGACCCAGTACTTC. It yields the protein CASSLISSGEKETQYF.